Each of the 12 T cell receptor beta chains below was sequenced from the same sample in a study of radiotherapy plus CTLA-4 blockade in lung cancer. TCRdb's table, derived via immunoSEQ multiplex PCR, lists solely in-frame clones and lacks some. The table shows 40,000 to 55,000 clones, with 70% to 80% occurring only once. The sample in question was peripheral blood, obtained from a patient treated with radiotherapy plus ipilimumab. Receptor source: a human donor with non-small cell lung cancer whose response to radiotherapy plus ipilimumab could not be evaluated.

The chain employs TRBV5-1 and TRBJ1-6; D is possibly TRBD1 (5 bases). The V gene lost 4 bases and the J gene lost 6 bases, with 17 bases spanning the gap. CDR3 length equals 16 residues. Germline V lookup: CDR1 SGHRS, CDR2 YFSETQ. The CDR3 DNA reads as TGCGCCAGCAGCAACCGCCGCCAGGGCGGTAATTCACCCCTCCACTTT. Protein: CASSNRRQGGNSPLHF.

There are a few counts of this clone. The rearrangement links TRBV5-4 to TRBJ1-1; a weak D match, TRBD1 (5 bases). CDR3 length: 17 amino acids. Germline V gene sequence: CDR1 SGHNT, CDR2 YYREEE (reference sequence). Trimming took 4 bases from V and 1 from J, leaving 20 bases between them. The DNA of the CDR3 is TGTGCCAGCAGCCCTTCGGTCGGGAGGACAACGAACACTGAAGCTTTCTTT. It translates to CASSPSVGRTTNTEAFF. The entire variable domain, with the rest obtained from reference TRBV5-4 and TRBJ1-1, is as follows: ETGVTQSPTHLIKTRGQQVTLRCSSQSGHNTVSWYQQALGQGPQFIFQYYREEENGRGNFPPRFSGLQFPNYSSELNVNALELDDSALYLCASSPSVGRTTNTEAFFGQGTRLTVV.

The chain employs TRBV27 and TRBJ2-1; tentative D call: TRBD1 (5 bases). Per the germline V gene, CDR1 is MNHEY and CDR2 is SMNVEV (reference sequence). The CDR3 runs 14 residues. V lost 2 bases and J lost 4, with 9 bases in between. The CDR3 sequence: CASSLRSGYNEQFF. CDR3 DNA sequence: TGTGCCAGCAGTTTAAGGTCAGGGTACAATGAGCAGTTCTTC.

The chain combines TRBV15 with TRBJ2-1, with D perhaps TRBD1 (6 bases). Trimming stripped 0 bases from V and 2 bases from J, with 17 bases between. Germline CDR1 reads LNHNV; CDR2 reads YYDKDF (reference sequence). The CDR3 has 18 amino acids. Written as DNA, the CDR3 is TGTGCCACCAGCAGAGATCTCTTAGGGGGTAGCGCCTACAATGAGCAGTTCTTC. As protein: CATSRDLLGGSAYNEQFF. The full variable domain, in which reference TRBV15 and TRBJ2-1 provide the parts outside the CDR3, is DAMVIQNPRYQVTQFGKPVTLSCSQTLNHNVMYWYQQKSSQAPKLLFHYYDKDFNNEADTPDNFQSRRPNTSFCFLDIRSPGLGDTAMYLCATSRDLLGGSAYNEQFFGPGTRLTVL.

This rearrangement joins TRBV5-4 to TRBJ2-5; D may be TRBD1 (6 bases). V was cut by 2 bases and J by 7 bases, with 15 bases left in between. This CDR3 region has 14 residues. Germline V gives CDR1 SGHNT, CDR2 YYREEE (reference sequence). The CDR3 region is CASSFSRDIGTQYF. The CDR3 coding sequence is TGTGCCAGCAGCTTTAGCCGGGACATAGGGACCCAGTACTTC.

V usage is TRBV5-1 and J usage is TRBJ2-3; TRBD2 aligns across 10 bases. CDR1 SGHRS and CDR2 YFSETQ come from the germline V gene. This CDR3 is built from 14 residues. V lost 4 bases, J lost 4 bases, and 3 bases stayed unmatched. CDR3 nucleotides: TGCGCCAGCAGCCATGGGACTAGCGCAGATACGCAGTATTTT. Translating it yields CASSHGTSADTQYF.

J is TRBJ2-3 and V is TRBV28; 9 bases map to TRBD1. The V segment lost 9 bases and the J segment 2 bases; nucleotides outside the gene matches: 3. Germline assignment: CDR1 MDHEN and CDR2 SYDVKM. The CDR3 runs 13 residues. The chain's CDR3 is CASRDRVTDTQYF. Here the CDR3 DNA reads TGTGCCAGTCGGGACAGGGTCACAGATACGCAGTATTTT.

This clone was recorded once. The chain has TRBV4-3 and TRBJ2-3, with a tentative D call TRBD2 (5 bases). This CDR3 has 16 amino acids. Germline CDR1 reads LGHNA; CDR2 reads YSLEER. Trimming cost V 0 bases and J 3 bases, with 13 bases left between them. DNA of the CDR3: TGCGCCAGCAGCCAAGAAATAACGGGAAGGACAGATACGCAGTATTTT. Translated, it gives CASSQEITGRTDTQYF.

There are a few counts of this clone. The chain uses TRBV5-1 and TRBJ1-5, with 7 bases lining up with TRBD1. Unmatched junction bases numbered 10, after V lost 0 bases and J lost 4 bases. The CDR3 totals 17 residues. The germline gives CDR1 SGHRS, CDR2 YFSETQ. For the CDR3, the DNA is TGCGCCAGCAGCTTGGGGGACAGCCGATCCCAGAATCAGCCCCAGCATTTT. It specifies CASSLGDSRSQNQPQHF. The whole variable domain, filled in from reference TRBV5-1 and TRBJ1-5, reads KAGVTQTPRYLIKTRGQQVTLSCSPISGHRSVSWYQQTPGQGLQFLFEYFSETQRNKGNFPGRFSGRQFSNSRSEMNVSTLELGDSALYLCASSLGDSRSQNQPQHFGDGTRLSIL.

V is TRBV30 and J is TRBJ1-4; TRBD1 matches at 10 bases. Per the germline V gene, CDR1 is GTSNPN and CDR2 is SVGIG (reference sequence). This CDR3 region has 13 residues. J was trimmed by 8 bases and V by 6 bases; bases with no gene match: 6. CDR3 DNA sequence: TGTGCCTGTGGACAGGGGGTCGTAGAAAAACTGTTTTTT. Translating it yields CACGQGVVEKLFF. Supplemented by reference TRBV30 and TRBJ1-4, the full variable domain reads SQTIHQWPATLVQPVGSPLSLECTVEGTSNPNLYWYRQAAGRGLQLLFYSVGIGQISSEVPQNLSASRPQDRQFILSSKKLLLSDSGFYLCACGQGVVEKLFFGSGTQLSVL.

The rearrangement uses TRBV28 and TRBJ1-1, with TRBD1 as a possible D gene (5 bases). CDR3 length: 12 amino acids. Germline values: CDR1 MDHEN, CDR2 SYDVKM. Trimming took 5 bases from V and 7 from J, leaving 11 bases between them. CDR3 DNA sequence: TGTGCCAGCAGTGGGGGGGAATTTGAAGCTTTCTTT. It yields the protein CASSGGEFEAFF.

In DNA form, the CDR3 reads TGTGCCAGCAGCTTGGGGCAGGGTATCGAGCAGTACTTC. Protein sequence: CASSLGQGIEQYF. The V gene is TRBV5-6, the J gene TRBJ2-7; perhaps TRBD1 as D (5 bases). The CDR3 loop spans 13 amino acids. V gave up 0 bases and J gave up 6 bases, with 10 bases separating them. The V gene's germline CDR1 is SGHDT and CDR2 YYEEEE.